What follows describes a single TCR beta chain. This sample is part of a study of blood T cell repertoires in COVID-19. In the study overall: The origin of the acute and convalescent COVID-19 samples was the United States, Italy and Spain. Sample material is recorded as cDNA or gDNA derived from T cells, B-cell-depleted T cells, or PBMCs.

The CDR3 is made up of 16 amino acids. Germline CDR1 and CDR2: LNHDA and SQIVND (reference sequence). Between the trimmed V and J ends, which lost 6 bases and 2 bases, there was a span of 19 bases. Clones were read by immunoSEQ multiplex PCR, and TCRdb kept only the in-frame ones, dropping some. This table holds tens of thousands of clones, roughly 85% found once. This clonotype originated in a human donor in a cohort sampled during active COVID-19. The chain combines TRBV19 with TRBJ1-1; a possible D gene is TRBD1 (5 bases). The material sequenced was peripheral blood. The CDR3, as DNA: TGTGCCAGTAGGGCCGGGGGTCTCTTTAGAAACACTGAAGCTTTCTTT. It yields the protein CASRAGGLFRNTEAFF.